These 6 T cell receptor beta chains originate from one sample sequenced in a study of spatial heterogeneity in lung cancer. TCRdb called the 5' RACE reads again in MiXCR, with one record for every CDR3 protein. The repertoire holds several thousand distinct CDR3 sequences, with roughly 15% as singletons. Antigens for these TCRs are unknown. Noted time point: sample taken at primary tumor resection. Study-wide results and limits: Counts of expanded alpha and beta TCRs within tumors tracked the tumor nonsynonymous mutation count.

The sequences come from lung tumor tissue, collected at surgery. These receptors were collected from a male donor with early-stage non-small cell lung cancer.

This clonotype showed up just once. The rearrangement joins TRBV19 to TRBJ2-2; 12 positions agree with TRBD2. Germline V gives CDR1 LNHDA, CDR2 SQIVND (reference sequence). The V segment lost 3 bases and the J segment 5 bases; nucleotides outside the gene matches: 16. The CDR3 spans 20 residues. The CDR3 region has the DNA TGTGCCAGTAGTATCGCAGGGCAAGTACTAGCGGGAGGAAATACCGGGGAGCTGTTTTTT. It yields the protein CASSIAGQVLAGGNTGELFF.

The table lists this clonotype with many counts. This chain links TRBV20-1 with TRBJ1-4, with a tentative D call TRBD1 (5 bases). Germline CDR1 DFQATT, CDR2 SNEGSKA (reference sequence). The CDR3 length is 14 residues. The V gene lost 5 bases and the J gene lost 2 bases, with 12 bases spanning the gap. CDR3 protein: CSAPIGGTNEKLFF. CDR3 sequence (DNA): TGCAGTGCTCCCATTGGGGGTACTAATGAAAAACTGTTTTTT.

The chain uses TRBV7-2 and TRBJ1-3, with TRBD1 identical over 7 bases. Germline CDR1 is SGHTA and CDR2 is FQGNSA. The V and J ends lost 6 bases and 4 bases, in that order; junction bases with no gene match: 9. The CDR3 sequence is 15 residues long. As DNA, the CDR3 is TGTGCCAGCAGTCAGGAAGGGGGCCGGGGAAACACCATATATTTT. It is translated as CASSQEGGRGNTIYF.

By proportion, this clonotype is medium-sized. The CDR3, as DNA: TGTGCCAGCAGCTTTGGGGGTTCTGGGGCCAACGTCCTGACTTTC. This sequence encodes CASSFGGSGANVLTF. The V gene is TRBV11-3, the J gene TRBJ2-6; tentatively, D is TRBD1 or TRBD2 (5 bases each). From germline, CDR1 is SGHNT and CDR2 YENEEA. This CDR3 has 15 amino acids. V was pared by 3 bases and J by 1 base, with 7 bases between. Full variable domain (outside the CDR3, taken from reference TRBV11-3 and TRBJ2-6): EAGVVQSPRYKIIEKKQPVAFWCNPISGHNTLYWYLQNLGQGPELLIRYENEEAVDDSQLPKDRFSAERLKGVDSTLKIQPAELGDSAVYLCASSFGGSGANVLTFGAGSRLTVL.

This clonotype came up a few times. CDR3 in amino acids: CASSRGQGVGGANVLTF. In DNA, the CDR3 is TGTGCCAGCAGTAGAGGACAGGGGGTCGGTGGGGCCAACGTCCTGACTTTC. The V and J genes are TRBV6-1 and TRBJ2-6, with TRBD1 matching 10 bases. V shed 5 bases, J shed 3 bases, and the junction held 7 bases outside the gene matches. Per the germline V gene, CDR1 is MNHNS and CDR2 is SASEGT. The CDR3 totals 17 residues.

Written as DNA, the CDR3 is TGCGCCAGCAGCTTGGGACAGCCGGACCAGCCCCAGCATTTT. Protein product: CASSLGQPDQPQHF. V is TRBV5-1 and J is TRBJ1-5, with D maybe TRBD1 (5 bases). CDR1 and CDR2 (germline): SGHRS, YFSETQ. Deletions cut 0 bases from V and 7 bases from J, with 11 bases between. The CDR3 is 14 residues long.